This T cell receptor (beta chain) was identified in a study of T cell responses to AZD1222 COVID-19 vaccine. Study-level findings and limits: Nearly half of spike-specific TCRs reportedly target unmutated variant regions.

The CDR3 is 14 amino acids. V lost 3 bases, J lost 1 base, and 9 bases lay in between. Germline CDR1 reads SGHTA; CDR2 reads FQGNSA. This clone was detected only a few times. Its antigen remains unidentified. Profiling relied on immunoSEQ multiplex PCR, and the TCRdb table lists in-frame clones only, not all of them. The table includes under 150,000 clones, approximately 78% detected once. The chain joins TRBV7-2 to TRBJ2-5; no clear D gene. The source is an adult in good health. The sample consisted of peripheral blood, taken on day 0 of MenACWY control vaccination. The DNA for the CDR3 is TGTGCCAGCAGCTTGAGAGCCCCCCAAGAGACCCAGTACTTC. Its protein is CASSLRAPQETQYF.